These 10 T cell receptor beta chains originate from one sample sequenced in a study of cytomegalovirus exposure and HLA in healthy donors. A multiplex PCR was run with 60 Vbeta primers and 13 Jbeta primers. Some clones are missing from TCRdb's copy, which holds only in-frame ones; the method was immunoSEQ multiplex PCR. The repertoire holds some 220,000 clones, around 89% seen once, with 1% in the top ten. Input material: PBMCs. These TCRs come from a woman in her late teens or twenties in good health and CMV-seronegative.

The chain joins TRBV5-1 to TRBJ2-1; 11 bases line up with TRBD2. Looked up from germline, CDR1 is SGHRS and CDR2 is YFSETQ. The J segment lost 4 bases and the V segment lost 1 base, leaving 1 base of the junction unmatched. The CDR3 covers 15 residues. The CDR3 coding sequence is TGCGCCAGCAGCTTGACTAGCGGGAGATACAATGAGCAGTTCTTC. It encodes CASSLTSGRYNEQFF.

The chain uses TRBV19 and TRBJ2-3; 7 nucleotides match TRBD1. Losses at the gene ends were 4 bases for V and 1 base for J; bases not matched to a gene: 5. CDR3 length equals 15 residues. In germline, CDR1 is LNHDA, CDR2 SQIVND (reference sequence). The CDR3 is CASSNDRVGTDTQYF. The CDR3 nucleotides are TGTGCCAGTAGTAACGACAGGGTTGGCACAGATACGCAGTATTTT.

The J gene is TRBJ1-1, the V gene TRBV10-3, with D unresolved. Between the trimmed V and J ends, which lost 2 bases and 1 base, there was a span of 8 bases. This CDR3 has 14 residues. In germline, CDR1 is ENHRY, CDR2 SYGVKD. The CDR3 bases are TGTGCCATCAGTGAGGACACCTGGAACACTGAAGCTTTCTTT. Protein: CAISEDTWNTEAFF.

The genes are TRBV11-2 and TRBJ2-2; D might be TRBD2 (7 bases). The V gene's germline CDR1 is SGHAT and CDR2 FQNNGV. The length of the CDR3 is 16 residues. Trimming took 3 bases from V and 6 from J, leaving 17 bases between them. The CDR3 region is CASSFQPGGFPGELFF. In DNA form, the CDR3 reads TGTGCCAGCAGCTTCCAACCGGGGGGCTTCCCCGGGGAGCTGTTTTTT.

This chain connects TRBV19 to TRBJ1-1; 7 bases match TRBD1. Germline V gives CDR1 LNHDA, CDR2 SQIVND (reference sequence). The CDR3 runs to 16 residues. Trimming took 5 bases from V and 4 from J; bases not matched to a gene: 13. CDR3 in amino acids: CASSLRTGLPGTEAFF. The DNA of the CDR3 is TGTGCCAGTAGTCTCAGGACAGGCCTGCCCGGCACTGAAGCTTTCTTT.

The rearrangement uses TRBV29-1 and TRBJ2-7; a possible D gene is TRBD1 (6 bases). The V and J ends lost 5 bases and 3 bases respectively, with 8 bases between them. The germline CDR1 and CDR2 sequences are SQVTM and ANQGSEA. The CDR3 is 11 amino acids. The CDR3 DNA sequence: TGCAGCGTTACCAGGGGCTACGAGCAGTACTTC. It yields the protein CSVTRGYEQYF.

This rearrangement joins TRBV18 to TRBJ2-7, with TRBD1 matching over 7 bases. V was clipped by 4 bases and J by 3 bases; unmatched bases: 3. CDR3 length equals 13 residues. CDR1 is KGHSH, CDR2 LQKENI, per germline. CDR3 sequence: CASSHGTDYEQYF. The CDR3 DNA reads as TGTGCCAGCTCACACGGGACAGACTACGAGCAGTACTTC.

The V call is TRBV30, the J call TRBJ2-2; 8 bases are shared with TRBD1. The CDR3 is 13 amino acids. CDR1 GTSNPN and CDR2 SVGIG come from the germline V gene (reference sequence). V was pared by 3 bases and J by 7 bases, with 4 bases of the junction left unmatched. The CDR3 bases are TGTGCCTGGAGACCAGGGGGCCTCGGGGAGCTGTTTTTT. It encodes CAWRPGGLGELFF. Full variable domain (remainder filled in from reference TRBV30 and TRBJ2-2): SQTIHQWPATLVQPVGSPLSLECTVEGTSNPNLYWYRQAAGRGLQLLFYSVGIGQISSEVPQNLSASRPQDRQFILSSKKLLLSDSGFYLCAWRPGGLGELFFGEGSRLTVL.

This clone appeared a single time. The CDR3 DNA sequence: TGTGCCAGCAGCCGCGGACTAGCGGGGCCTACTCCCTACGAGCAGTACTTC. This translates into CASSRGLAGPTPYEQYF. The gene calls are TRBV11-2 and TRBJ2-7; 12 bases fit TRBD2. V gave up 5 bases and J gave up 2 bases; unmatched junction bases: 10. CDR1 and CDR2 (germline): SGHAT, FQNNGV. CDR3 length equals 17 residues.

The genes are TRBV4-1 and TRBJ1-1, with a tentative D call TRBD1 (5 bases). CDR3 length: 15 residues. V gave up 6 bases and J gave up 5 bases, with 19 bases separating them. CDR1 is MGHRA and CDR2 is YSYEKL in the germline V gene. The CDR3 coding sequence is TGCGCCAGCAGACACCCTATCGGGGGTTATACTGAAGCTTTCTTT. Translating it yields CASRHPIGGYTEAFF.